This TCR beta chain is from a study of T cells after yellow fever vaccination. Losses at the gene ends were 2 bases for V and 1 base for J; bases not matched to a gene: 7. The germline gives CDR1 SGHTA, CDR2 FQGTGA. CDR3 size: 17 residues. TCRdb fed the 5' RACE reads into MiXCR, producing one record per CDR3 protein. The table includes a few hundred thousand distinct CDR3 sequences, 8% to 9.5% detected once. The gene calls are TRBV7-3 and TRBJ2-2; TRBD1 matches at 7 bases. This material consisted of PBMCs, taken approximately 40 days after the first yellow fever vaccination. The receptor was derived from a man between 18 and 35 years old who received the YFV17D yellow fever vaccine. The CDR3 region has the DNA TGTGCCAGCAGCTTAGATTCCGGGACAGTGAACACCGGGGAGCTGTTTTTT. It is translated as CASSLDSGTVNTGELFF.